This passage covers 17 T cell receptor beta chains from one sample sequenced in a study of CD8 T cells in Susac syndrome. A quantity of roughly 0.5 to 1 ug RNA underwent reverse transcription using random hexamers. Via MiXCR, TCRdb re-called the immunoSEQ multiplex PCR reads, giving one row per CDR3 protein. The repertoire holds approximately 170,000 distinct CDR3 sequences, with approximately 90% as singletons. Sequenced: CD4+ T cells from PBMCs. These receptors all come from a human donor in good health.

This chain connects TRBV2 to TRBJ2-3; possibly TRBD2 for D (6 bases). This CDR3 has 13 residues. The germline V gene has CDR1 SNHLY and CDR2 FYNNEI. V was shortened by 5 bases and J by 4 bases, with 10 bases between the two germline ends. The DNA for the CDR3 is TGTGCCAGCAGTCGACTAGACCCAGATACGCAGTATTTT. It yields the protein CASSRLDPDTQYF.

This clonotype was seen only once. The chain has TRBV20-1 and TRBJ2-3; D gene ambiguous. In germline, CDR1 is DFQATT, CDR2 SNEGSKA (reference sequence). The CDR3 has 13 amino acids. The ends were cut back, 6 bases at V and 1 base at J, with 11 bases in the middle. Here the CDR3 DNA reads TGCAGTGCGCTTCCAACTGGCACAGATACGCAGTATTTT. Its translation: CSALPTGTDTQYF.

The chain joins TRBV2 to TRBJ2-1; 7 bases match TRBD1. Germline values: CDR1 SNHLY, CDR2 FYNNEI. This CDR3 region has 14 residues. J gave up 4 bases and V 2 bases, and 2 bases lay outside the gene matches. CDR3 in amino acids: CASSEYRGYNEQFF. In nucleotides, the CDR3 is TGTGCCAGCAGTGAATACAGGGGATACAATGAGCAGTTCTTC.

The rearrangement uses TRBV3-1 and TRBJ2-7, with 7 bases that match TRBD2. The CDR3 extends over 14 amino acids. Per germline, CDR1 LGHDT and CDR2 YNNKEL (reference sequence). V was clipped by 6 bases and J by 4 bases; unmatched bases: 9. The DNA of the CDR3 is TGTGCCAGCAGTAGCAGCGGGACTCCTTACGAGCAGTACTTC. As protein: CASSSSGTPYEQYF.

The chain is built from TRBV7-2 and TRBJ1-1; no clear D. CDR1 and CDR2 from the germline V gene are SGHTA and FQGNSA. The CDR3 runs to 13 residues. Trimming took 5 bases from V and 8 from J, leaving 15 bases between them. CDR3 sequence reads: CASSPPGVTEAFF. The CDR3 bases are TGTGCCAGCAGCCCTCCCGGCGTCACAGAAGCTTTCTTT.

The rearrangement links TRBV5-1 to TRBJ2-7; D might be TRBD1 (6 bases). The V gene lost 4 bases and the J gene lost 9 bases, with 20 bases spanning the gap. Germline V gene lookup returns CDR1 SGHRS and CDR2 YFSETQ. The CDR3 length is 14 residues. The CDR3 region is CASSQPGHHLGQYF. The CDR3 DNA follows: TGCGCCAGCAGCCAGCCGGGACACCACTTAGGGCAGTACTTC.

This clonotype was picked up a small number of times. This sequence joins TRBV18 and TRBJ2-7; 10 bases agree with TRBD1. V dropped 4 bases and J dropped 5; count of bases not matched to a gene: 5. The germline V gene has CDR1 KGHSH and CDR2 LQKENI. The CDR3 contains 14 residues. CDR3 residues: CASSLSTGGDEQYF. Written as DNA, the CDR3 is TGTGCCAGCTCACTCTCGACAGGGGGCGACGAGCAGTACTTC. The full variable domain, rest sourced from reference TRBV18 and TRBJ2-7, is NAGVMQNPRHLVRRRGQEARLRCSPMKGHSHVYWYRQLPEEGLKFMVYLQKENIIDESGMPKERFSAEFPKEGPSILRIQQVVRGDSAAYFCASSLSTGGDEQYFGPGTRLTVT.

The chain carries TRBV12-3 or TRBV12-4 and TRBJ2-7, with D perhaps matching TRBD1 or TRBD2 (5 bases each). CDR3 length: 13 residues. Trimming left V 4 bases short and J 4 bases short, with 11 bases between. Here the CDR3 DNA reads TGTGCCAGCAGTTCACCAGGGAGATACGAGCAGTACTTC. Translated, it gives CASSSPGRYEQYF.

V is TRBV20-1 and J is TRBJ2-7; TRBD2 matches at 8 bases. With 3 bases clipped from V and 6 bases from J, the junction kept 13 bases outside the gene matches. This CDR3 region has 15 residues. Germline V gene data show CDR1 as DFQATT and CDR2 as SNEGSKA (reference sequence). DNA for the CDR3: TGCAGTGCTAGTTTCGGGAAACTAGCGGCTACCGAGCAGTACTTC. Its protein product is CSASFGKLAATEQYF.

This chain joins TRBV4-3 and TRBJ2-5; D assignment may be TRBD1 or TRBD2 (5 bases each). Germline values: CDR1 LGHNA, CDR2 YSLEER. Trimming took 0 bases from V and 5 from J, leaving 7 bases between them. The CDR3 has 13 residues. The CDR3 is CASSQERDETQYF. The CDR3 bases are TGCGCCAGCAGCCAAGAAAGGGACGAGACCCAGTACTTC.

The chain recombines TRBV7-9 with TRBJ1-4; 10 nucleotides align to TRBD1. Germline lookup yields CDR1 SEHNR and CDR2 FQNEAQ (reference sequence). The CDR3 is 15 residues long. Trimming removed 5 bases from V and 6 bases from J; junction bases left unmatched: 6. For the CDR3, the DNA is TGTGCCAGCAGCCCCTCGGACAGGGGGTATGAAAAACTGTTTTTT. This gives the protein CASSPSDRGYEKLFF.

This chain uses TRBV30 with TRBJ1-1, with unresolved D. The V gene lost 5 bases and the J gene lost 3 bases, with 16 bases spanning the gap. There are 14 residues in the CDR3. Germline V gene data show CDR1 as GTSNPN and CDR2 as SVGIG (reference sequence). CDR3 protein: CAWARRVRDTEAFF. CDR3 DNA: TGTGCCTGGGCCCGACGGGTTAGGGACACTGAAGCTTTCTTT.

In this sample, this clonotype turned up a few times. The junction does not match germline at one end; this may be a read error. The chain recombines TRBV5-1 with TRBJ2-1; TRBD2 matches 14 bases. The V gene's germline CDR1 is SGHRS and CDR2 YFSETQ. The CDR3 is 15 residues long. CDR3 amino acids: CASSPGTSGSNEQFF. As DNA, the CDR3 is TGTGCCAGCAGCCCCGGGACTAGCGGGAGTAATGAGCAGTTCTTC.

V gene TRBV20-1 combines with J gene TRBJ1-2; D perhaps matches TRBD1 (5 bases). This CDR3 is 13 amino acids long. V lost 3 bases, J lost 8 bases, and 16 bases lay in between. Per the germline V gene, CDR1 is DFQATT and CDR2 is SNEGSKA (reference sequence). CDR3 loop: CSASTQGLVGYTF. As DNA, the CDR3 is TGCAGTGCTAGTACCCAGGGACTGGTCGGCTACACCTTC.

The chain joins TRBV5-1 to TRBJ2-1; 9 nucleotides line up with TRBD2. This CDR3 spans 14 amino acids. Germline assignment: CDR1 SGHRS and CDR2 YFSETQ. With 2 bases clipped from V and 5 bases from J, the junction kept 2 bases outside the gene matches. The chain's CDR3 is CASSFSGGDNEQFF. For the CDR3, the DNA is TGCGCCAGCAGCTTTAGCGGGGGAGACAATGAGCAGTTCTTC.

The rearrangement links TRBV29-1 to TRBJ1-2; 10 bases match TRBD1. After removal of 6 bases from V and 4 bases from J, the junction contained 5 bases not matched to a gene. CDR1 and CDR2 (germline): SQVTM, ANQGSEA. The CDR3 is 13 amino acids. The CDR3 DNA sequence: TGCAGCGTCCGGACAGGGGGTATCTATGGCTACACCTTC. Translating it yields CSVRTGGIYGYTF.

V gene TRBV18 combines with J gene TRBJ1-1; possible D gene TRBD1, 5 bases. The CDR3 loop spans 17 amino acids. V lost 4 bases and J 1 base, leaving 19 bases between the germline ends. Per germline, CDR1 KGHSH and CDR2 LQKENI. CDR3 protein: CASSLYSAVGENTEAFF. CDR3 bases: TGTGCCAGCTCACTCTACTCTGCGGTGGGGGAGAACACTGAAGCTTTCTTT.